The 25 T cell receptor beta chains below all came from one sample that was sequenced in a study of low-dose radiotherapy and immunotherapy resistance in tumors. The time point denotes: before trial treatment. With TRAV- and TRBV-specific primers, first-strand cDNA was made, covering the alpha and beta chains. The PCR that amplified TCRs ran for around 20 cycles, relying on a constant-region primer and a V-primer adapter. Each CDR3 protein is one row after TCRdb ran MiXCR on the reads. The table records under 70,000 distinct CDR3 sequences, roughly a quarter of them present only once. The starting material was PBMCs, obtained before treatment. The source is a male donor with prostate cancer.

Many counts were recorded for this clonotype. V gene TRBV5-6 combines with J gene TRBJ2-1; tentatively, D is TRBD1 (6 bases). CDR1 and CDR2 (germline): SGHDT, YYEEEE. The CDR3 totals 14 residues. Trimming took off 4 bases at V and 10 bases at J, with 18 bases between the two ends. The CDR3 here is CASSLGPSGAEQFF. The DNA for the CDR3 is TGTGCCAGCAGCCTCGGACCCTCAGGGGCCGAGCAGTTCTTC.

In its sample, this clonotype was seen a few times. This chain uses TRBV12-3 or TRBV12-4 with TRBJ2-7; 8 positions agree with TRBD2. The CDR3 has 15 amino acids. V lost 7 bases, J lost 5 bases, and 13 bases stayed unmatched. The CDR3 sequence is CASNGGPRRGDEQYF. The CDR3 region has the DNA TGTGCCAGCAACGGGGGACCGCGGCGGGGGGACGAGCAGTACTTC.

The chain employs TRBV10-3 and TRBJ2-1; 7 bases are a match to TRBD2. Germline values: CDR1 ENHRY, CDR2 SYGVKD. There are 15 residues in the CDR3. Germline trimming cut 3 bases from V and 0 bases from J; bases unmatched to any gene: 2. The CDR3 coding sequence is TGTGCCATCAGTGACACTAGCGACTCCTACAATGAGCAGTTCTTC. It encodes CAISDTSDSYNEQFF.

CDR3 region: CSARGSGRARGELFF. The CDR3 DNA reads TGCAGTGCTAGAGGAAGCGGGAGGGCCCGAGGGGAGCTGTTTTTT. J is TRBJ2-2 and V is TRBV20-1, with 10 bases fitting TRBD2. The CDR3 has 15 amino acids. Trimming at V came to 1 base and at J to 8 bases, leaving 7 bases not matched to a gene. Germline assignment: CDR1 DFQATT and CDR2 SNEGSKA (reference sequence).

Details on this clonotype: A far larger clone is off by one base, so a read error is likely. V gene TRBV6-2 or TRBV6-3 combines with J gene TRBJ2-5, with D perhaps matching TRBD2 (5 bases). CDR3 size: 13 residues. CDR1 and CDR2 from the germline V gene are MNHEY and SVGEGT. V lost 6 bases and J 11 bases, leaving 19 bases between the germline ends. The CDR3 region has the DNA TGTGCCAGCAGGGGGAGCTCCTACAATGAGCAGTACTTC. It codes for CASRGSSYNEQYF.

This clonotype was seen only once. The chain employs TRBV12-3 or TRBV12-4 and TRBJ2-2; D is undetermined. Trimming shortened V by 7 bases and J by 6 bases, and 12 bases separated the two germline ends. CDR3 length equals 13 residues. In DNA form, the CDR3 reads TGTGCCAGCATAGAGATAGGGCCCGGGGAGCTGTTTTTT. Amino acids: CASIEIGPGELFF.

This clonotype was detected many times. The genes are TRBV6-6 and TRBJ2-7, with 13 positions matching TRBD2. V lost 2 bases and J lost 2; bases outside the gene matches: 6. The length of the CDR3 is 17 residues. Looked up from germline, CDR1 is MNHNY and CDR2 is SVGAGI (reference sequence). CDR3 amino acids: CASSYATSGRATYEQYF. The CDR3 nucleotides read TGTGCCAGCAGTTACGCAACTAGCGGGAGGGCTACCTACGAGCAGTACTTC.

This rearrangement joins TRBV12-3 or TRBV12-4 to TRBJ1-1; D uncertain. V was pared by 6 bases and J by 1 base, with 9 bases between. The CDR3 extends over 13 amino acids. The CDR3: CASSRRGNTEAFF. For the CDR3, the DNA is TGTGCCAGCAGCCGCCGGGGGAACACTGAAGCTTTCTTT.

This clonotype has at least ten counts. The chain carries TRBV7-8 and TRBJ2-5; possible D gene TRBD1, 6 bases. Trimming removed 6 bases at V and 5 bases at J, with 7 bases between. The CDR3 is 11 amino acids. Germline V gives CDR1 SGHVS, CDR2 FQNEAQ. CDR3 in DNA: TGTGCCAGCAGTCAGGGGGAGACCCAGTACTTC. This translates into CASSQGETQYF. Together with reference TRBV7-8 and TRBJ2-5, the CDR3 gives the full variable domain: GAGVSQSPRYKVAKRGQDVALRCDPISGHVSLFWYQQALGQGPEFLTYFQNEAQLDKSGLPSDRFFAERPEGSVSTLKIQRTQQEDSAVYLCASSQGETQYFGPGTRLLVL.

This clonotype was detected many times. The V call is TRBV7-2, the J call TRBJ2-5; 7 bases match TRBD2. This CDR3 is 15 amino acids long. CDR1 and CDR2 from the germline V gene are SGHTA and FQGNSA. Trimming cost V 1 base and J 4 bases; bases outside gene matches: 6. CDR3 sequence: CASSLVKGRGETQYF. CDR3 DNA sequence: TGTGCCAGCAGCTTAGTCAAAGGGAGGGGAGAGACCCAGTACTTC. The full variable domain, rest sourced from reference TRBV7-2 and TRBJ2-5, is GAGVSQSPSNKVTEKGKDVELRCDPISGHTALYWYRQSLGQGLEFLIYFQGNSAPDKSGLPSDRFSAERTGGSVSTLTIQRTQQEDSAVYLCASSLVKGRGETQYFGPGTRLLVL.

The rearrangement joins TRBV5-1 to TRBJ2-5, with unresolved D. The CDR3 is 10 amino acids. The germline V gene has CDR1 SGHRS and CDR2 YFSETQ. The ends were cut back, 10 bases at V and 4 bases at J, with 8 bases in the middle. This CDR3 is CAPPRETQYF. DNA of the CDR3: TGCGCCCCCCCACGAGAGACCCAGTACTTC.

Worth noting for this clonotype: With a far larger clone one base away, a read error is the likely cause. The genes are TRBV5-3 and TRBJ2-3; D remains unclear. TRBV5-3 is filed as an ORF, its function uncertain. V lost 8 bases and J lost 9, with 22 bases in between. This CDR3 has 14 amino acids. DNA for the CDR3: TGTGCCAGCAACGCCGCCGCCGGACGAAGGACGCAGTATTTT. Its protein product is CASNAAAGRRTQYF.

DNA of the CDR3: TGTGCCAGCGGGACAGACTCCTACGAGCAGTACTTC. Translating gives CASGTDSYEQYF. The chain recombines TRBV2 with TRBJ2-7; 7 nucleotides agree with TRBD1. J was trimmed by 0 bases and V by 8 bases; bases with no gene match: 1. Germline V gene sequence: CDR1 SNHLY, CDR2 FYNNEI. The CDR3 runs 12 residues.

The chain has TRBV18 and TRBJ2-2; 12 bases agree with TRBD2. Trimming removed 0 bases from V and 7 bases from J; junction bases left unmatched: 6. Germline V gives CDR1 KGHSH, CDR2 LQKENI. The CDR3 runs 17 residues. In DNA form, the CDR3 reads TGTGCCAGCTCACCACCGGGACTAGCGGGCGCAAACGGGGAGCTGTTTTTT. It yields the protein CASSPPGLAGANGELFF.

The chain combines TRBV28 with TRBJ2-5, with 7 bases identical to TRBD2. CDR3 length equals 17 residues. From germline, CDR1 is MDHEN and CDR2 SYDVKM. The V segment lost 0 bases and the J segment 2 bases; nucleotides outside the gene matches: 9. CDR3 sequence (DNA): TGTGCCAGCAGTTTATGGTCCGAGCGGGAAGGGCAAGAGACCCAGTACTTC. Its protein product is CASSLWSEREGQETQYF.

This clonotype has a count of ten or more. V is TRBV19 and J is TRBJ2-2; unclear D gene. This CDR3 has 16 amino acids. Germline assignment: CDR1 LNHDA and CDR2 SQIVND (reference sequence). The germline V and J ends were trimmed by 2 bases and 0 bases, with 10 bases remaining between them. In DNA, the CDR3 is TGTGCCAGTAGTATAAGGAACCTCGCGAACACCGGGGAGCTGTTTTTT. This encodes CASSIRNLANTGELFF.

This chain uses TRBV7-9 with TRBJ2-2; D ambiguous. Per germline, CDR1 SEHNR and CDR2 FQNEAQ (reference sequence). With 4 bases removed from V and 3 bases from J, the gap between germline ends came to 6 bases. The length of the CDR3 is 13 residues. The chain's CDR3 is CASSYRYTGELFF. The DNA of the CDR3 is TGTGCCAGCAGCTACAGATACACCGGGGAGCTGTTTTTT.

Points on this clonotype: A read error is the likely source, as a far larger clone sits one nucleotide away. The rearrangement joins TRBV10-3 to TRBJ2-2; D uncertain. The CDR3 is 14 amino acids. The germline V and J ends were trimmed by 5 bases and 3 bases, with 10 bases remaining between them. Germline V gene lookup returns CDR1 ENHRY and CDR2 SYGVKD. The CDR3 loop reads CAISPRRDTGELFF. In DNA form, the CDR3 reads TGTGCCATCAGTCCTCGACGGGACACCGGGGAGCTGTTTTTT.

This clonotype was counted many times. The chain has TRBV28 and TRBJ2-1, with D perhaps matching TRBD2 (5 bases). V was trimmed by 6 bases and J by 9 bases, leaving 24 bases between them. The CDR3 contains 16 residues. CDR1 and CDR2 (germline): MDHEN, SYDVKM. The CDR3: CASSTLLYGRESEQFF. The CDR3 bases are TGTGCCAGCAGCACACTTTTATATGGGAGAGAGAGTGAGCAGTTCTTC.

The genes are TRBV5-1 and TRBJ2-4, with D tentatively TRBD2 (5 bases). The V end was cut by 5 bases, the J end by 3 bases, with 12 bases between. CDR1 SGHRS and CDR2 YFSETQ come from the germline V gene. The CDR3 totals 14 residues. CDR3 amino acids: CASRSGLLKNIQYF. In nucleotides, the CDR3 is TGCGCCAGCAGGTCGGGGTTGCTCAAAAACATTCAGTACTTC.

This clonotype was counted at least ten times. The chain combines TRBV9 with TRBJ1-1; D is unresolved. The CDR3 spans 13 residues. Trimming left V 4 bases short and J 7 bases short, with 14 bases between. CDR1 and CDR2 (germline): SGDLS, YYNGEE. CDR3 DNA: TGTGCCAGCAGCCCCCCCCCGAAGATTGAAGCTTTCTTT. Translation gives CASSPPPKIEAFF.

This clonotype was counted ten times or more. The V and J genes are TRBV30 and TRBJ1-3; D gene unclear. V was shortened by 4 bases and J by 2 bases, with 9 bases between the two germline ends. Germline assignment: CDR1 GTSNPN and CDR2 SVGIG (reference sequence). The CDR3 has 13 residues. This chain's CDR3 is CAWNAGPGNTIYF. The CDR3 DNA follows: TGTGCCTGGAACGCAGGCCCTGGAAACACCATATATTTT.

With regard to this clonotype: Given a far larger clone just one base away, this is likely a sequencing read error. The chain has TRBV4-2 and TRBJ2-3; 10 bases line up with TRBD1. The CDR3 has 16 amino acids. The V gene end was trimmed by 5 bases and the J gene end by 5 bases; junction bases not matched to a gene: 10. Germline CDR1 and CDR2: LGHNA and YNFKEQ. The DNA of the CDR3 is TGTGCCAGCAGCGCGGAGCTGACAGGGGGCTTAGATACGCAGTATTTT. Protein sequence: CASSAELTGGLDTQYF.

This clonotype was counted ten times or more. The chain carries TRBV7-9 and TRBJ1-1; TRBD1 matches 8 bases. J gave up 0 bases and V 6 bases, and 6 bases lay outside the gene matches. Germline assignment: CDR1 SEHNR and CDR2 FQNEAQ (reference sequence). This CDR3 spans 15 amino acids. The CDR3 is CASRSDRGMNTEAFF. DNA for the CDR3: TGTGCCAGCAGGTCAGACAGGGGCATGAACACTGAAGCTTTCTTT.

The chain combines TRBV27 with TRBJ2-7; D uncertain. Germline assignment: CDR1 MNHEY and CDR2 SMNVEV (reference sequence). The V end was cut by 5 bases, the J end by 3 bases, with 5 bases between. The CDR3 sequence is 11 residues long. The CDR3 region is CASSGIYEQYF. CDR3 DNA: TGTGCCAGCAGTGGAATCTACGAGCAGTACTTC.